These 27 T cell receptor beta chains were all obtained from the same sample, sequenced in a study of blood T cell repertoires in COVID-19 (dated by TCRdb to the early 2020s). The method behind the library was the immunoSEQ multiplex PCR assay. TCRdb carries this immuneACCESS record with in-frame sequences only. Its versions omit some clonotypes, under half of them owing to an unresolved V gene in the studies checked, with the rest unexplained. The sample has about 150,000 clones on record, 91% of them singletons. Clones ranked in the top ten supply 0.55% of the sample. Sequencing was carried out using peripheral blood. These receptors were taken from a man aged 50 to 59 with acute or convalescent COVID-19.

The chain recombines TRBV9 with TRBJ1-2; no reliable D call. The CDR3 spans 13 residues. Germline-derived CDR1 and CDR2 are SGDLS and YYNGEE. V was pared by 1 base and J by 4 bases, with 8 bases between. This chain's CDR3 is CASSVSGVYGYTF. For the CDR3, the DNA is TGTGCCAGCAGCGTATCCGGAGTCTATGGCTACACCTTC.

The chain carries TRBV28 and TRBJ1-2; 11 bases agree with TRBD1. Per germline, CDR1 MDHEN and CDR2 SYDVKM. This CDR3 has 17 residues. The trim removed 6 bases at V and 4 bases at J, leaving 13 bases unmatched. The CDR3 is CASRQAPGGTGGYGYTF. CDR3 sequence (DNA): TGTGCCAGCAGGCAAGCCCCGGGCGGGACAGGGGGCTATGGCTACACCTTC.

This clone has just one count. CDR3 protein: CASSIDDRGRSPLHF. CDR3 nucleotide sequence: TGTGCCAGTAGTATAGACGACAGGGGACGGTCACCCCTCCACTTT. The gene calls are TRBV19 and TRBJ1-6; 8 nucleotides match TRBD1. This CDR3 region has 15 residues. The germline V gene has CDR1 LNHDA and CDR2 SQIVND (reference sequence). The V and J ends lost 0 bases and 10 bases, in that order; junction bases with no gene match: 5.

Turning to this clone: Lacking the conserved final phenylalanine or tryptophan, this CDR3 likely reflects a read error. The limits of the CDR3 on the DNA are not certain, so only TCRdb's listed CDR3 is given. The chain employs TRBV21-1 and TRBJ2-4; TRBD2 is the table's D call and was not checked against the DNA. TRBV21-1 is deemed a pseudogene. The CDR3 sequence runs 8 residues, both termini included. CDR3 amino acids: CASSKGEG.

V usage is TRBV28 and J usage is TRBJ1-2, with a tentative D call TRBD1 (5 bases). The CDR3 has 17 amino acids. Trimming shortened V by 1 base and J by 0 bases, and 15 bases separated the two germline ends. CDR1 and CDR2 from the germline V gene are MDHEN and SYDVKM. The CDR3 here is CASSLLPLAGPNYGYTF. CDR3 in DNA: TGTGCCAGCAGTTTATTACCTCTGGCAGGGCCTAACTATGGCTACACCTTC.

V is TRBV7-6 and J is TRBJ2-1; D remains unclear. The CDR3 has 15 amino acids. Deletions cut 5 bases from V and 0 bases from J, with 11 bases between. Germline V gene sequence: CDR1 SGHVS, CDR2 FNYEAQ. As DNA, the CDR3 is TGTGCCAGCAGCCCCTCTCCCGGCTCCTACAATGAGCAGTTCTTC. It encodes CASSPSPGSYNEQFF.

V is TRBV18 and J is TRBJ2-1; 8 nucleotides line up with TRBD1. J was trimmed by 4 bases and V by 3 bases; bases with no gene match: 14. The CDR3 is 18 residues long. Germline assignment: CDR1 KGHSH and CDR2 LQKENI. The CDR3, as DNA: TGTGCCAGCTCACCTCCCCTGCGTCAGGGGGCAGCGTACAATGAGCAGTTCTTC. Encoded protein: CASSPPLRQGAAYNEQFF. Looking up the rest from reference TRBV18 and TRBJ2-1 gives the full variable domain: NAGVMQNPRHLVRRRGQEARLRCSPMKGHSHVYWYRQLPEEGLKFMVYLQKENIIDESGMPKERFSAEFPKEGPSILRIQQVVRGDSAAYFCASSPPLRQGAAYNEQFFGPGTRLTVL.

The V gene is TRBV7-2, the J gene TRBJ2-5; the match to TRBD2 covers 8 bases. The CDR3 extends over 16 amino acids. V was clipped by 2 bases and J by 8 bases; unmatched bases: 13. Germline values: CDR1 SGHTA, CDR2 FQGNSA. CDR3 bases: TGTGCCAGCAGCTTATCCTCGGGGGGGACTTTAGCTACCCAGTACTTC. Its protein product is CASSLSSGGTLATQYF.

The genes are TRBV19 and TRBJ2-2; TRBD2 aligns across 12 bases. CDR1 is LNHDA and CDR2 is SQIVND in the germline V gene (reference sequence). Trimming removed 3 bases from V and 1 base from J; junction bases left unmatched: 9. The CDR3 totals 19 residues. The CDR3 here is CASSISTSGSLQNTGELFF. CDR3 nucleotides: TGTGCCAGTAGTATTTCGACTAGCGGGAGCCTACAGAACACCGGGGAGCTGTTTTTT. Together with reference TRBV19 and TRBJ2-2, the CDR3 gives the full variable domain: DGGITQSPKYLFRKEGQNVTLSCEQNLNHDAMYWYRQDPGQGLRLIYYSQIVNDFQKGDIAEGYSVSREKKESFPLTVTSAQKNPTAFYLCASSISTSGSLQNTGELFFGEGSRLTVL.

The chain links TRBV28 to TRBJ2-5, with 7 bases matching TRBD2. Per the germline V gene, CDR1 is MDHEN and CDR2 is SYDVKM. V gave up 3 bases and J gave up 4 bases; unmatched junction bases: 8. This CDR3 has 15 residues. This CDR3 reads CASSFSAGAGETQYF. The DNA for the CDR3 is TGTGCCAGCAGTTTCTCGGCGGGAGCGGGAGAGACCCAGTACTTC.

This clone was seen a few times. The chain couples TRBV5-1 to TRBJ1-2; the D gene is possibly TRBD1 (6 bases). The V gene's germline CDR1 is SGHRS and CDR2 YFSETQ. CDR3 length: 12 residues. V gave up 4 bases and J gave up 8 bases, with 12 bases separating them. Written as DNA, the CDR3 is TGCGCCAGCAGCATCCAGGGGACGGGCTACACCTTC. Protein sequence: CASSIQGTGYTF. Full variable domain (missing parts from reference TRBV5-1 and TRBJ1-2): KAGVTQTPRYLIKTRGQQVTLSCSPISGHRSVSWYQQTPGQGLQFLFEYFSETQRNKGNFPGRFSGRQFSNSRSEMNVSTLELGDSALYLCASSIQGTGYTFGSGTRLTVV.

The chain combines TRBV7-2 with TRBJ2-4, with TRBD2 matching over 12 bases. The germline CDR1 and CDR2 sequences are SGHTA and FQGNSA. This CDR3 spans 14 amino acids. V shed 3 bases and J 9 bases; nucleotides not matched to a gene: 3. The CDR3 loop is CASSLTSGRSIQYF. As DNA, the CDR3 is TGTGCCAGCAGCTTGACTAGCGGGAGAAGCATTCAGTACTTC. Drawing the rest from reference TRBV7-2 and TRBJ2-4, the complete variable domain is GAGVSQSPSNKVTEKGKDVELRCDPISGHTALYWYRQSLGQGLEFLIYFQGNSAPDKSGLPSDRFSAERTGGSVSTLTIQRTQQEDSAVYLCASSLTSGRSIQYFGAGTRLSVL.

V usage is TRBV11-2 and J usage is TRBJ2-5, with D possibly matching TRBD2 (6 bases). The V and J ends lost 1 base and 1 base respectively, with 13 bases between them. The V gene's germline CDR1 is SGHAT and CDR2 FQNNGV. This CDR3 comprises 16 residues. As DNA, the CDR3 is TGTGCCAGCAGCTTAGGACTCGGGGGAGGCCAAGAGACCCAGTACTTC. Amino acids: CASSLGLGGGQETQYF.

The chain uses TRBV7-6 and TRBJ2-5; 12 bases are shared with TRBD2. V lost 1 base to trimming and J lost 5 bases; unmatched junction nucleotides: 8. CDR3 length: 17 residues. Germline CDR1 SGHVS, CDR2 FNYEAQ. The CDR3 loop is CASSLVTSGRSWETQYF. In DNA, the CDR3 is TGTGCCAGCAGCTTAGTTACTAGCGGGAGGTCTTGGGAGACCCAGTACTTC.

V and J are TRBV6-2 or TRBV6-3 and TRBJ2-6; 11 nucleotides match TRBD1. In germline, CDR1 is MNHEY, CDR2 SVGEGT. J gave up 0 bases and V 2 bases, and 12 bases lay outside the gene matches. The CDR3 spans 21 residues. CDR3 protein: CASSYPSRTGGAHSGANVLTF. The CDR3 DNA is TGTGCCAGCAGTTACCCTTCTCGGACAGGGGGCGCCCACTCTGGGGCCAACGTCCTGACTTTC.

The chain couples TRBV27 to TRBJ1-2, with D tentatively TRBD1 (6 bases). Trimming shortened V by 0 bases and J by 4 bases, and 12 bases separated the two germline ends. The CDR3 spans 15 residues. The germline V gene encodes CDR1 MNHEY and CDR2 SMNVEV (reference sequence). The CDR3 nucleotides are TGTGCCAGCAGTTTATCAGGGGGGAGGGCCTATGGCTACACCTTC. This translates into CASSLSGGRAYGYTF.

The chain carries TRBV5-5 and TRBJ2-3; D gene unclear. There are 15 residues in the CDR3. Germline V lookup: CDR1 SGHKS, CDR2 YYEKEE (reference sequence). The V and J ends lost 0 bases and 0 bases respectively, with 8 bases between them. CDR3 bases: TGTGCCAGCAGCTTGGCCCCCGGGAGCACAGATACGCAGTATTTT. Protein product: CASSLAPGSTDTQYF. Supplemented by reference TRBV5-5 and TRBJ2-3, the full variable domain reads DAGVTQSPTHLIKTRGQQVTLRCSPISGHKSVSWYQQVLGQGPQFIFQYYEKEERGRGNFPDRFSARQFPNYSSELNVNALLLGDSALYLCASSLAPGSTDTQYFGPGTRLTVL.

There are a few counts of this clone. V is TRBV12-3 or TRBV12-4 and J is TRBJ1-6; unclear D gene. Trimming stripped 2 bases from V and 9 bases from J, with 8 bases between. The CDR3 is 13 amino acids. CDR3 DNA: TGTGCCAGCAGTTTATTTGACTCTTCACCCCTCCACTTT. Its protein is CASSLFDSSPLHF.

CDR3 sequence: CASSQRGAGDTQYF. CDR3 sequence (DNA): TGCGCCAGCAGCCAACGGGGAGCGGGTGATACGCAGTATTTT. The chain combines TRBV4-1 with TRBJ2-3; D possibly corresponds to TRBD2 (6 bases). Trimming shortened V by 2 bases and J by 6 bases, and 12 bases separated the two germline ends. Germline-derived CDR1 and CDR2 are MGHRA and YSYEKL. This CDR3 has 14 residues.

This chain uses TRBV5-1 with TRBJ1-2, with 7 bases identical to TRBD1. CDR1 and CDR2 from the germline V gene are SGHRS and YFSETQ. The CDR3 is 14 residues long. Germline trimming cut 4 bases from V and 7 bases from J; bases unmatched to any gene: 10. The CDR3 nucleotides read TGCGCCAGCAGCCCGAGACAGGGTGAGGGTGGCTACACCTTC. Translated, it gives CASSPRQGEGGYTF. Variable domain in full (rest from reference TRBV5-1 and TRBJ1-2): KAGVTQTPRYLIKTRGQQVTLSCSPISGHRSVSWYQQTPGQGLQFLFEYFSETQRNKGNFPGRFSGRQFSNSRSEMNVSTLELGDSALYLCASSPRQGEGGYTFGSGTRLTVV.

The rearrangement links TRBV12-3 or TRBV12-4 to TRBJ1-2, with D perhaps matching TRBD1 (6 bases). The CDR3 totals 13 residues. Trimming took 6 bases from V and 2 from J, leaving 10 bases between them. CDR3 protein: CASSPQGNYGYTF. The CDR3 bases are TGTGCCAGCAGCCCACAGGGAAACTATGGCTACACCTTC.

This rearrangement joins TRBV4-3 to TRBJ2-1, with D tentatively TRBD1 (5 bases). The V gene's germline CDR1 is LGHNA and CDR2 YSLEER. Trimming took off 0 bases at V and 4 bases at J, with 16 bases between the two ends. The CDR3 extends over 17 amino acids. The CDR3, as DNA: TGCGCCAGCAGCCAAGATTTAGGCAGGGTAAATTACAATGAGCAGTTCTTC. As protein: CASSQDLGRVNYNEQFF.

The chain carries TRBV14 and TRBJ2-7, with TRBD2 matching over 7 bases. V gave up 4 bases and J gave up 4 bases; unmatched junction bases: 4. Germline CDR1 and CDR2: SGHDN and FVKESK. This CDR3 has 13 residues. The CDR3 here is CASSRNGRYEQYF. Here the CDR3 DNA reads TGTGCCAGCAGCCGCAACGGGAGGTACGAGCAGTACTTC.

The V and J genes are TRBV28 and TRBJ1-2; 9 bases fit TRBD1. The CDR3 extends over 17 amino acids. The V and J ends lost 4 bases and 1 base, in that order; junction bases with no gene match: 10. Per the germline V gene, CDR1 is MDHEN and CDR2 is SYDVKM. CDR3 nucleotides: TGTGCCAGCAGTTCCCCGGGACAGGGAAACATTAACTATGGCTACACCTTC. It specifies CASSSPGQGNINYGYTF.

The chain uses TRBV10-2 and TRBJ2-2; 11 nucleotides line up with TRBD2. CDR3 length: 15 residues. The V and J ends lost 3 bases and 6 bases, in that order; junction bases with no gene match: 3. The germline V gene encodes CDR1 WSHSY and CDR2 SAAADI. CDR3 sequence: CASSELAGVSGELFF. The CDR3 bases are TGCGCCAGCAGTGAACTAGCGGGAGTCTCCGGGGAGCTGTTTTTT.

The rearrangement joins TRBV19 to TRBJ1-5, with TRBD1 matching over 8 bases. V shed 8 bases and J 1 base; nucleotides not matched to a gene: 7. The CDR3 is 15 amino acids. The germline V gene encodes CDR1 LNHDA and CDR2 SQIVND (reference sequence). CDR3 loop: CASSRGPISNQPQHF. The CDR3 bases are TGTGCCAGTTCCAGGGGGCCCATCAGCAATCAGCCCCAGCATTTT.

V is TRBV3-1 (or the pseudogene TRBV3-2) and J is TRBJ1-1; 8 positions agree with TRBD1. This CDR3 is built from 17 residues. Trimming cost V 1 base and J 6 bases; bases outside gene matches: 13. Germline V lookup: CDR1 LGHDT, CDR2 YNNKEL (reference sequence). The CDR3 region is CASSQARQGRVKAEAFF. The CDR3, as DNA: TGTGCCAGCAGCCAAGCCAGACAGGGGCGAGTGAAGGCTGAAGCTTTCTTT.